Following are 17 T cell receptor beta chains from one sample sequenced in a study of Graves' ophthalmopathy and Graves' hyperthyroidism. Amplified material comprised TCR beta CDR3 regions derived from RNA transcripts. The first round was an RT-PCR with HTBI primers, and the second round was a multiplex PCR. From the multiplex PCR reads, TCRdb called clonotypes with MiXCR, one entry per CDR3 protein. This table has under 800,000 distinct CDR3 sequences, about a fifth appearing once. The sequencing sample was made of peripheral blood. The receptor source for this set is a woman younger than 30 with stable Graves' hyperthyroidism. Some clones in this sample may be carry-over from other donors' samples.

This clonotype has a single count. This sequence joins TRBV9 and TRBJ1-1, with unresolved D. Germline V gene data show CDR1 as SGDLS and CDR2 as YYNGEE. This CDR3 spans 12 amino acids. V was cut by 3 bases and J by 7 bases, with 10 bases left in between. CDR3 amino acids: CASSAPGYEAFF. DNA of the CDR3: TGTGCCAGCAGCGCACCTGGATATGAAGCTTTCTTT.

This clonotype was seen repeatedly, ten times or more. The J gene is TRBJ2-7, the V gene TRBV27; D is unresolved. In germline, CDR1 is MNHEY, CDR2 SMNVEV (reference sequence). This CDR3 contains 14 residues. Trimming removed 6 bases from V and 0 bases from J, with 12 bases in between. As DNA, the CDR3 is TGTGCCAGCAGCCACGCGGCTAGCTCCTACGAGCAGTACTTC. This sequence encodes CASSHAASSYEQYF.

As regards this clonotype: The junction and the germline gene differ at one end; a read error may be behind it. The CDR3 DNA reads as TGTGCCAGTAGTAATGGCGGGAGGAACCAAGAGATCCAGTACTTC. It encodes CASSNGGRNQEIQYF. The V and J genes are TRBV19 and TRBJ2-5; 8 nucleotides line up with TRBD2. Germline V gene lookup returns CDR1 LNHDA and CDR2 SQIVND (reference sequence). The CDR3 is made up of 15 amino acids.

This rearrangement joins TRBV18 to TRBJ1-1; a possible D gene is TRBD1 (6 bases). The CDR3 is 10 amino acids. V dropped 4 bases and J dropped 10 bases, with 7 bases sitting between them. Germline CDR1 and CDR2: KGHSH and LQKENI. CDR3 DNA: TGTGCCAGCTCACGGGACACAGCTTTCTTT. Protein product: CASSRDTAFF.

This clonotype was seen ten or more times. V usage is TRBV11-2 and J usage is TRBJ2-4; the match to TRBD1 covers 8 bases. Germline V gene lookup returns CDR1 SGHAT and CDR2 FQNNGV. CDR3 length: 16 amino acids. J gave up 3 bases and V 5 bases, and 9 bases lay outside the gene matches. CDR3 residues: CASSTYRGNGKNIQYF. As DNA, the CDR3 is TGTGCCAGCAGCACATACAGGGGGAACGGCAAAAACATTCAGTACTTC.

This clonotype was seen a few times. V usage is TRBV11-1 and J usage is TRBJ2-7; 7 positions agree with TRBD2. The CDR3 contains 17 residues. V dropped 4 bases and J dropped 0; count of bases not matched to a gene: 12. CDR1 is SGHAT and CDR2 is FQDESV in the germline V gene (reference sequence). The DNA for the CDR3 is TGTGCCAGCAGCTCTCCTTCTAGCGGAAGATACTCCTACGAGCAGTACTTC. This gives the protein CASSSPSSGRYSYEQYF. The entire variable domain, with the rest obtained from reference TRBV11-1 and TRBJ2-7, is as follows: EAEVAQSPRYKITEKSQAVAFWCDPISGHATLYWYRQILGQGPELLVQFQDESVVDDSQLPKDRFSAERLKGVDSTLKIQPAELGDSAMYLCASSSPSSGRYSYEQYFGPGTRLTVT.

J is TRBJ1-2 and V is TRBV7-2; 7 bases are shared with TRBD1. The length of the CDR3 is 14 residues. The ends lost 5 bases at V and 5 bases at J; junction bases unmatched: 8. CDR1 SGHTA and CDR2 FQGNSA come from the germline V gene. The CDR3 loop is CASSPRQGWYGYTF. CDR3 nucleotides: TGTGCCAGCAGCCCTAGACAGGGATGGTATGGCTACACCTTC. The complete variable domain, with remaining parts taken from reference TRBV7-2 and TRBJ1-2, reads GAGVSQSPSNKVTEKGKDVELRCDPISGHTALYWYRQSLGQGLEFLIYFQGNSAPDKSGLPSDRFSAERTGGSVSTLTIQRTQQEDSAVYLCASSPRQGWYGYTFGSGTRLTVV.

The chain is built from TRBV15 and TRBJ2-7; unclear D gene. Germline-derived CDR1 and CDR2 are LNHNV and YYDKDF (reference sequence). V lost 8 bases, J lost 2 bases, and 13 bases lay in between. The CDR3 covers 13 residues. CDR3 in DNA: TGTGCCACCCGGAAGAAGGGAACCTACGAGCAGTACTTC. It is translated as CATRKKGTYEQYF.

The rearrangement uses TRBV6-1 and TRBJ2-5; perhaps D is TRBD1 or TRBD2 (7 bases each). The CDR3 length is 17 residues. Germline V CDR1 and CDR2: MNHNS, SASEGT. Trimming stripped 4 bases from V and 0 bases from J, with 18 bases between. In DNA form, the CDR3 reads TGTGCCAGCAGTGTCAACGGGGGGACAGCGTACCAAGAGACCCAGTACTTC. It specifies CASSVNGGTAYQETQYF.

This clonotype was seen more than once but under ten times. The chain joins TRBV18 to TRBJ2-7, with D maybe TRBD1 (6 bases). V was pared by 1 base and J by 7 bases, with 14 bases between. This CDR3 region has 14 residues. Germline V gene lookup returns CDR1 KGHSH and CDR2 LQKENI. The DNA for the CDR3 is TGTGCCAGCTCACCACGACAGGTCTTGGGGGAGCAGTACTTC. Amino acids: CASSPRQVLGEQYF. Supplemented by reference TRBV18 and TRBJ2-7, the full variable domain reads NAGVMQNPRHLVRRRGQEARLRCSPMKGHSHVYWYRQLPEEGLKFMVYLQKENIIDESGMPKERFSAEFPKEGPSILRIQQVVRGDSAAYFCASSPRQVLGEQYFGPGTRLTVT.

There are many counts of this clonotype. The chain is built from TRBV20-1 and TRBJ1-1; 7 nucleotides match TRBD1. Germline V gene lookup returns CDR1 DFQATT and CDR2 SNEGSKA (reference sequence). V lost 7 bases to trimming and J lost 9 bases; unmatched junction nucleotides: 11. This CDR3 is built from 12 residues. The CDR3 spells CSVPIDRVKAFF. In DNA, the CDR3 is TGCAGTGTTCCCATTGACAGGGTCAAAGCTTTCTTT.

This sequence joins TRBV10-3 and TRBJ1-2, with D uncertain. Germline V lookup: CDR1 ENHRY, CDR2 SYGVKD. The V gene lost 0 bases and the J gene lost 6 bases, with 11 bases spanning the gap. The CDR3 extends over 14 amino acids. CDR3 sequence: CAISESSGRDGYTF. The CDR3 DNA is TGTGCCATCAGTGAGTCAAGCGGGAGGGATGGCTACACCTTC.

This clonotype was counted at least ten times. The V and J genes are TRBV28 and TRBJ2-5, with D perhaps TRBD1 (6 bases). V lost 3 bases, J lost 4 bases, and 18 bases lay in between. In germline, CDR1 is MDHEN, CDR2 SYDVKM. This CDR3 is built from 16 residues. CDR3 loop: CASSFTDRSLLETQYF. The DNA for the CDR3 is TGTGCCAGCAGTTTCACCGACAGGTCGCTGTTAGAGACCCAGTACTTC.

Ten or more counts support this clonotype. The gene calls are TRBV6-1 and TRBJ1-2, with TRBD1 identical over 7 bases. J lost 3 bases, V lost 6 bases, and 7 bases had no gene match. This CDR3 comprises 14 residues. Germline V CDR1 and CDR2: MNHNS, SASEGT. CDR3 in amino acids: CASRTNTGDYGYTF. CDR3 nucleotides: TGTGCCAGCAGGACCAATACAGGGGACTATGGCTACACCTTC.

The chain combines TRBV3-1 with TRBJ1-2; D not certain. The CDR3 spans 13 residues. The germline gives CDR1 LGHDT, CDR2 YNNKEL (reference sequence). V shed 1 base and J shed 2 bases, with 5 bases lying between them. The CDR3 coding sequence is TGTGCCAGCAGCCAAGTCCCGAACTATGGCTACACCTTC. This sequence encodes CASSQVPNYGYTF.

The V and J genes are TRBV4-1 and TRBJ2-7; D tentatively reads TRBD1 or TRBD2 (5 bases each). The CDR3 extends over 15 amino acids. Germline V gene data show CDR1 as MGHRA and CDR2 as YSYEKL. Trimming stripped 0 bases from V and 0 bases from J, with 9 bases between. Here the CDR3 reads CASSQERGASYEQYF. CDR3 nucleotide sequence: TGCGCCAGCAGCCAAGAGAGGGGCGCCTCCTACGAGCAGTACTTC.

This clonotype was picked up many times. The J gene is TRBJ1-5, the V gene TRBV6-1; 8 nucleotides agree with TRBD1. The CDR3 consists of 13 residues. The germline V gene has CDR1 MNHNS and CDR2 SASEGT. The junction had 4 bases not matched to a gene; V was cut back by 8 bases and J by 4 bases. The CDR3 region is CASGRTGNQPQHF. CDR3 bases: TGTGCCAGCGGAAGGACAGGGAATCAGCCCCAGCATTTT.